This T cell receptor beta chain was retrieved from a study of tumor-infiltrating lymphocytes in primary liver carcinoma. Study in general: The patients included men and women who were aged 30 to 69 years.

Researchers generated TCR beta cDNA from approximately 520 ng of total RNA, relying on a constant-region primer. Libraries covering TCR beta were generated through three nested multiplex PCR rounds (using a slightly modified ARM-PCR). Running 10 cycles apiece, the first two PCR rounds relied on TRBV1-TRBV30 forward primers together with a C-beta reverse primer. In TCRdb, the multiplex PCR reads were re-called with MiXCR into one record per CDR3 protein. The table includes just over 300,000 distinct CDR3 sequences, about three fifths detected once. V shed 4 bases and J 8 bases; nucleotides not matched to a gene: 9. The V gene's germline CDR1 is SGHDN and CDR2 FVKESK. CDR3 length: 15 residues. The authors took blood RNA from unsorted whole blood and also extracted germline DNA.

The sequence came from a woman aged 25-40 years with primary liver carcinoma and hepatitis B virus infection. J is TRBJ2-1 and V is TRBV14; 9 nucleotides match TRBD2. Specimen: peripheral blood. CDR3 coding DNA: TGTGCCAGCAGCCCCGTAGCGGGAGCCTGGCATGAGCAGTTCTTC. It encodes CASSPVAGAWHEQFF.